Listed below are T cell receptor beta chains from one sample, sequenced in a study of vaccination and CD4 T cells after COVID-19. TCRdb ran MiXCR on the PCR reads and lists one entry per CDR3 protein. The sample includes fewer than 11,000 distinct CDR3 sequences, about 32% of them seen just once. Their cognate antigens are unknown. Sequencing was done on a sample of CD4+ T cells from blood, cultured in vitro. The receptors originated from a human donor in good health. Each CDR3 is given with its conserved first and last residue. The D gene is left open where the match is weak. Size is omitted from some rows. Given values are once, few, many or a class for expanded clones.

d_call,v_call,clone_size,j_call,cdr3_nt,cdr3_aa
TRBD2,TRBV6-1,.,TRBJ2-1,TGTGCCAGCGGGACTAGCTTATACAATGAGCAGTTCTTC,CASGTSLYNEQFF
.,TRBV7-3,few,TRBJ1-3,TGTGCCAGCAGCTTAAATCCCGGACAGAGCTCTGGAAACACCATATATTTT,CASSLNPGQSSGNTIYF
.,TRBV5-4,.,TRBJ2-7,TGTGCCAGCAGCTTGGACAGCCCCTACGAGCAGTACTTC,CASSLDSPYEQYF
TRBD2,TRBV2,.,TRBJ2-7,TGTGCCAGCAACACCCGGTTGTACGGGGCGGGAGGGCCGGGCGAGCAGTACTTC,CASNTRLYGAGGPGEQYF
TRBD2,TRBV19,.,TRBJ2-3,TGTGCCAGTAGTATCGGCGGGAGAGTCACAGATACGCAGTATTTT,CASSIGGRVTDTQYF
TRBD1,TRBV7-2,.,TRBJ2-7,TGTGCCAGCAGCTCGAACTTCGGACAGGGGGGTAATTACGAGCAGTACTTC,CASSSNFGQGGNYEQYF
.,TRBV20-1,medium-sized,TRBJ1-2,TGCAGTGCTAGAGATCTCGACAGGTCCTCCTATGGCTACACCTTC,CSARDLDRSSYGYTF
.,TRBV20-1,few,TRBJ2-3,TGCAGTGCTAGATTCCCTAGCACAGATACGCAGTATTTT,CSARFPSTDTQYF
TRBD1,TRBV4-3,.,TRBJ1-6,TGCGCCAGCAGCCCCAGCGTACCCCACAGGGGGGCCAATAATTCACCCCTCCACTTT,CASSPSVPHRGANNSPLHF
.,TRBV19,few,TRBJ2-1,TGTGCCAGTAGTATCGGGTGGGGCTACAATGAGCAGTTCTTC,CASSIGWGYNEQFF
TRBD1,TRBV4-2,.,TRBJ2-6,TGTGCCAGCAGCCGTTCCGGGACAGGGGGCTCTGGGGCCAACGTCCTGACTTTC,CASSRSGTGGSGANVLTF
.,TRBV7-9,few,TRBJ2-7,TGTGCCAGCAGCTCTAAGGGGGGCGCCTACTCCTACGAGCAGTACTTC,CASSSKGGAYSYEQYF